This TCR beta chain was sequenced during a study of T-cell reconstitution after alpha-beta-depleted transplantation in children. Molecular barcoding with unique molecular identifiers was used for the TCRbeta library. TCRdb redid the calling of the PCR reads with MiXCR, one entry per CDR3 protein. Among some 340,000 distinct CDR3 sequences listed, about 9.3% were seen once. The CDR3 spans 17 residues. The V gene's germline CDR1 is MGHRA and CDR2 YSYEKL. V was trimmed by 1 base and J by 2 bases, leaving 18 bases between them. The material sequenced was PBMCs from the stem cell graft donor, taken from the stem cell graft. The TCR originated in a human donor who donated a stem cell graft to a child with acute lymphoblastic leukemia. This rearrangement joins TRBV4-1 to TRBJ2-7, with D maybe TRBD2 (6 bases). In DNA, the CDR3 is TGCGCCAGCAGCCAAGTGACTAGGGACGCAGGAACCTACGAGCAGTACTTC. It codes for CASSQVTRDAGTYEQYF.